Listed below are T cell receptor beta chains from one sample, sequenced in a study of shared clonotypes between healthy human individuals. Using immunoSEQ multiplex PCR, the repertoire was profiled, and TCRdb retains in-frame clones only, with some absent. The table records about 1.5 million clones, 95% to 99% of them present only once. Sample: naive CD4+ T cells sorted from blood. The receptors originated from a man under 40 in good health. Both conserved end residues are part of each CDR3. The D gene is left open where the match is weak. A row's size may be missing; if present it is once, few, many or a size class.

>TRBJ2-2|once|.|TRBV11-3
CASSLVETGELFF
TGTGCCAGCAGCTTAGTAGAGACCGGGGAGCTGTTTTTT
>TRBJ1-1|.|.|TRBV18
CASSPLPSEGNTEAFF
TGTGCCAGCTCACCCCTCCCATCAGAAGGGAACACTGAAGCTTTCTTT
>TRBJ2-3|.|.|TRBV20-1
CSAHLADTQYF
TGCAGTGCCCACCTAGCCGATACGCAGTATTTT
>TRBJ1-4|.|TRBD1|TRBV6-6
CASRPGGQGNEKLFF
TGTGCCAGCAGGCCGGGGGGACAGGGAAATGAAAAACTGTTTTTT
>TRBJ2-1|.|TRBD2|TRBV28
CASTLVGLGTSGDLDSYNEQFF
TGTGCCAGCACCTTAGTAGGACTTGGGACTAGCGGGGACCTTGACTCCTACAATGAGCAGTTCTTC
>TRBJ2-5|.|.|TRBV30
CAWRLSTLRGTQYF
TGTGCCTGGCGACTCTCGACCCTGAGGGGGACCCAGTACTTC
>TRBJ1-5|.|.|TRBV2
CASKIVGNQPQHF
TGTGCCAGCAAGATCGTCGGCAATCAGCCCCAGCATTTT
>TRBJ2-6|.|.|TRBV18
CASSLYVGFSSGANVLTF
TGTGCCAGCTCACTTTATGTTGGTTTTAGCTCTGGGGCCAACGTCCTGACTTTC
>TRBJ2-5|.|.|TRBV7-2
CASSLGAGRETQYF
TGTGCCAGCAGCTTAGGGGCAGGTCGGGAGACCCAGTACTTC
>TRBJ2-4|once|TRBD2|TRBV4-3
CASSQVQREPSEYF
TGCGCCAGCAGCCAAGTCCAGCGGGAGCCTTCGGAGTACTTC
>TRBJ1-2|.|.|TRBV28
CASSSTGRGYGYTF
TGTGCCAGCAGTTCAACAGGGAGAGGATATGGCTACACCTTC
>TRBJ2-3|.|.|TRBV5-1
CASRGIGSASTDTQYF
TGCGCCAGCAGGGGGATAGGGAGCGCTAGCACAGATACGCAGTATTTT
>TRBJ2-1|.|TRBD2|TRBV15
CATRGLAGVGEQFF
TGTGCCACCAGGGGACTAGCGGGAGTTGGTGAGCAGTTCTTC
>TRBJ2-7|.|.|TRBV6-6
CASSHTIGGIYEQYF
TGTGCCAGCAGTCATACGATTGGGGGGATCTACGAGCAGTACTTC
>TRBJ2-7|.|.|TRBV30
CAWSGTGRGEQYF
TGTGCCTGGAGCGGAACAGGGAGGGGAGAGCAGTACTTC
>TRBJ2-7|.|.|TRBV6-1
CASSETGRAEQYF
TGTGCCAGCAGTGAAACAGGGCGGGCCGAGCAGTACTTC
>TRBJ2-5|.|.|TRBV7-6
CASSFVSSGEETQYF
TGTGCCAGCAGCTTTGTTAGTAGCGGCGAAGAGACCCAGTACTTC
>TRBJ1-2|.|.|TRBV28
CASSSLGHYGYTF
TGTGCCAGCAGTTCACTGGGACACTATGGCTACACCTTC
>TRBJ2-5|once|TRBD2|TRBV29-1
CSVALAIQETQYF
TGCAGCGTCGCACTAGCGATTCAAGAGACCCAGTACTTC
>TRBJ2-5|.|.|TRBV12-5
CASGLVSLGATSWGETQYF
TGTGCTAGTGGTTTGGTAAGTTTGGGGGCGACTAGCTGGGGGGAGACCCAGTACTTC
>TRBJ2-7|.|.|TRBV11-1
CASSLGRGVYEQYF
TGTGCCAGCAGCTTGGGCAGGGGAGTCTACGAGCAGTACTTC
>TRBJ2-7|.|.|TRBV29-1
CSVDKGSEQYF
TGCAGCGTTGATAAGGGTTCCGAGCAGTACTTC
>TRBJ2-7|.|.|TRBV28
CASSSREQYF
TGTGCCAGCAGTTCCAGGGAGCAGTACTTC
>TRBJ2-3|.|.|TRBV11-2
CASSLALIQGLGATDTQYF
TGTGCCAGCAGCTTAGCCCTAATACAGGGATTGGGAGCCACAGATACGCAGTATTTT
>TRBJ2-1|.|TRBD2|TRBV5-1
CASSPGLANEQFF
TGCGCCAGCAGCCCTGGACTAGCCAATGAGCAGTTCTTC
>TRBJ1-2|.|TRBD1|TRBV6-5
CASRYGTGGRYGYTF
TGTGCCAGCAGATACGGGACAGGGGGGCGGTATGGCTACACCTTC
>TRBJ1-5|.|TRBD1|TRBV7-7
CASSSTGKDSNQPQHF
TGTGCTAGCAGCTCGACAGGGAAAGATAGCAATCAGCCCCAGCATTTT
>TRBJ2-3|.|TRBD1|TRBV2
CASNRQGIADTQYF
TGTGCCAGCAATAGACAGGGGATTGCAGATACGCAGTATTTT
>TRBJ2-2|.|.|TRBV19
CASSTPASRRELFF
TGTGCCAGTAGCACCCCCGCGTCCCGGCGGGAGCTGTTTTTT
>TRBJ1-1|.|.|TRBV27
CASSLQGKYTEAFF
TGTGCCAGCAGTTTACAGGGTAAATACACTGAAGCTTTCTTT
>TRBJ2-3|.|.|TRBV20-1
CSAQLADTQYF
TGCAGTGCTCAACTCGCAGATACGCAGTATTTT
>TRBJ2-6|.|.|TRBV5-1
CASSTSGPLSVLTF
TGCGCCAGCAGCACTTCCGGGCCCCTTTCCGTCCTGACTTTC
>TRBJ2-2|.|TRBD1|TRBV5-1
CASRQGANTGELFF
TGCGCCAGCAGACAGGGGGCGAACACCGGGGAGCTGTTTTTT
>TRBJ1-1|.|.|TRBV10-1
CASSGQPGTEAFF
TGCGCCAGCTCAGGACAGCCGGGGACTGAAGCTTTCTTT
>TRBJ2-2|.|.|TRBV5-4
CASSLIRENGELFF
TGTGCCAGCAGCTTGATTCGGGAGAACGGGGAGCTGTTTTTT
>TRBJ2-4|.|.|TRBV6-5
CASSYAGIQYF
TGTGCCAGCAGTTACGCTGGCATTCAGTACTTC
>TRBJ2-1|.|.|TRBV7-9
CASSLGGEGEQFF
TGTGCCAGCAGCTTAGGGGGCGAGGGTGAGCAGTTCTTC
>TRBJ2-2|.|TRBD2|TRBV19
CASSRTSGRTGELFF
TGTGCCAGTAGCCGGACTAGCGGGCGTACCGGGGAGCTGTTTTTT
>TRBJ2-7|.|.|TRBV6-6
CASSYSELAYEQYF
TGTGCCAGCAGTTACTCGGAGCTGGCCTACGAGCAGTACTTC
>TRBJ2-7|once|TRBD1|TRBV6-6
CASSQTGGYEQYF
TGTGCCAGCAGCCAGACAGGGGGCTACGAGCAGTACTTC
>TRBJ2-7|.|TRBD1|TRBV14
CASSHRQGEGEQYF
TGTGCCAGCAGCCATCGACAGGGGGAGGGGGAGCAGTACTTC
>TRBJ1-2|.|.|TRBV5-1
CASSLVPRSGDGYTF
TGCGCCAGCAGCTTGGTTCCACGCTCTGGGGATGGCTACACCTTC
>TRBJ1-1|.|TRBD1|TRBV5-1
CASSRATGTANTEAFF
TGCGCCAGCAGCAGGGCGACCGGGACAGCCAACACTGAAGCTTTCTTT
>TRBJ2-1|.|TRBD2|TRBV30
CAWSRLAGAYNEQFF
TGTGCCTGGAGCCGACTAGCGGGAGCCTACAATGAGCAGTTCTTC
>TRBJ2-5|.|.|TRBV18
CASSPQASHQETQYF
TGTGCCAGCTCGCCGCAAGCTTCTCACCAAGAGACCCAGTACTTC
>TRBJ2-5|.|.|TRBV7-3
CASSPEWNWETQYF
TGTGCCAGCAGCCCCGAGTGGAACTGGGAGACCCAGTACTTC
>TRBJ2-7|.|TRBD2|TRBV18
CASSPIAAGGPEQYF
TGTGCCAGCTCACCAATTGCAGCGGGAGGGCCCGAGCAGTACTTC
>TRBJ2-7|.|.|TRBV28
CASSTGTSVYEQYF
TGTGCCAGCAGTACAGGGACATCTGTGTACGAGCAGTACTTC
>TRBJ2-7|.|.|TRBV5-1
CASSLEAGFVVYEQYF
TGCGCCAGCAGCTTGGAGGCGGGATTCGTAGTCTACGAGCAGTACTTC